What follows are 22 T cell receptor beta chains derived from one specimen sequenced in a study of early T cells in non-severe SARS-CoV-2 infection. Each CDR3 protein is one row after TCRdb ran MiXCR on the 5' RACE reads. The sample shows 100,000 to 150,000 distinct CDR3 sequences, about 15% of them seen only once. Material for sequencing was whole blood. Source of these receptors: an adult who was a healthcare worker with PCR-confirmed SARS-CoV-2 infection or an uninfected control (not recorded which).

The V gene is TRBV7-2, the J gene TRBJ2-3, with 8 bases identical to TRBD2. V was clipped by 5 bases and J by 6 bases; unmatched bases: 10. The CDR3 consists of 15 residues. Germline lookup yields CDR1 SGHTA and CDR2 FQGNSA. The DNA of the CDR3 is TGTGCCAGCAGCCCCGGGGGGGCCGGGGGCGATACGCAGTATTTT. Protein sequence: CASSPGGAGGDTQYF. Full variable domain (remainder filled in from reference TRBV7-2 and TRBJ2-3): GAGVSQSPSNKVTEKGKDVELRCDPISGHTALYWYRQSLGQGLEFLIYFQGNSAPDKSGLPSDRFSAERTGGSVSTLTIQRTQQEDSAVYLCASSPGGAGGDTQYFGPGTRLTVL.

This clonotype has just a few counts. V is TRBV29-1 and J is TRBJ2-5, with D possibly TRBD1 on 6 matching bases. From germline, CDR1 is SQVTM and CDR2 ANQGSEA. Trimming cost V 4 bases and J 5 bases, with 20 bases left between them. This CDR3 region has 15 residues. As DNA, the CDR3 is TGCAGCGTTGGCCCCAGAGCCAGGGGCGGCGAGACCCAGTACTTC. This gives the protein CSVGPRARGGETQYF.

Only a few counts were recorded for this clonotype. The chain recombines TRBV5-1 with TRBJ1-2, with 11 bases lining up with TRBD1. The CDR3 runs to 15 residues. Germline V gene data show CDR1 as SGHRS and CDR2 as YFSETQ. With V trimmed by 4 bases and J by 9 bases, 11 bases remained unmatched. The CDR3 coding sequence is TGCGCCAGCAGCCCATGGACAGGGGGCGCCGGGAGCTACACCTTC. Translating gives CASSPWTGGAGSYTF.

There are a few counts of this clonotype. The chain couples TRBV7-3 to TRBJ1-1; the D is unclear. CDR3 length: 14 residues. In germline, CDR1 is SGHTA, CDR2 FQGTGA. V lost 7 bases, J lost 2 bases, and 14 bases lay in between. CDR3 sequence: CASKIGATNTEAFF. The DNA for the CDR3 is TGTGCCAGCAAAATAGGCGCGACCAACACTGAAGCTTTCTTT.

This clonotype was observed a few times. The chain has TRBV10-3 and TRBJ2-7, with TRBD2 matching over 11 bases. The germline V gene encodes CDR1 ENHRY and CDR2 SYGVKD. The CDR3 totals 17 residues. V shed 3 bases, J shed 3 bases, and the junction held 10 bases outside the gene matches. CDR3 nucleotides: TGTGCCATCAGTGATACGACGGGACTAGCGGTCTACTACGAGCAGTACTTC. It is translated as CAISDTTGLAVYYEQYF.

This sequence joins TRBV12-3 or TRBV12-4 and TRBJ1-1; D is possibly TRBD1 (5 bases). The CDR3 consists of 13 residues. V dropped 3 bases and J dropped 1 base, with 6 bases sitting between them. For the CDR3, the DNA is TGTGCCAGCAGTTTCAGGGAGAACACTGAAGCTTTCTTT. It encodes CASSFRENTEAFF.

The table lists this clonotype with many counts. V usage is TRBV4-1 and J usage is TRBJ2-1, with 9 bases lining up with TRBD1. The junction had 4 bases not matched to a gene; V was cut back by 3 bases and J by 4 bases. CDR3 length: 15 amino acids. Germline CDR1 reads MGHRA; CDR2 reads YSYEKL. DNA for the CDR3: TGCGCCAGCAGCCAGTGGACAGGGGTATACAATGAGCAGTTCTTC. Translating gives CASSQWTGVYNEQFF.

This clonotype was seen a few times. The chain carries TRBV11-3 and TRBJ2-2; 11 bases agree with TRBD2. Per the germline V gene, CDR1 is SGHNT and CDR2 is YENEEA. The J segment lost 8 bases and the V segment lost 5 bases, leaving 7 bases of the junction unmatched. This CDR3 is built from 15 residues. CDR3 sequence reads: CASSAAGTSGGELFF. The CDR3 nucleotides read TGTGCCAGCAGCGCCGCAGGGACTAGCGGAGGGGAGCTGTTTTTT.

This clonotype showed up many times. The chain combines TRBV20-1 with TRBJ2-5, with D maybe TRBD1 (6 bases). CDR1 and CDR2 from the germline V gene are DFQATT and SNEGSKA (reference sequence). Trimming took 1 base from V and 0 from J, leaving 9 bases between them. The CDR3 consists of 14 residues. CDR3 in amino acids: CSARATGNQETQYF. Written as DNA, the CDR3 is TGCAGTGCTAGAGCCACAGGGAACCAAGAGACCCAGTACTTC.

The chain recombines TRBV7-2 with TRBJ2-7; tentative D call: TRBD1 (5 bases). With 3 bases removed from V and 0 bases from J, the gap between germline ends came to 9 bases. The length of the CDR3 is 14 residues. Germline V CDR1 and CDR2: SGHTA, FQGNSA. The CDR3 region has the DNA TGTGCCAGCAGCTTGGCAGGGATCTCCTACGAGCAGTACTTC. Translated, it gives CASSLAGISYEQYF.

In this sample, this clonotype turned up a few times. This rearrangement joins TRBV18 to TRBJ2-5, with D maybe TRBD2 (6 bases). Trimming cost V 6 bases and J 0 bases, with 8 bases left between them. The CDR3 is 13 amino acids. CDR1 is KGHSH and CDR2 is LQKENI in the germline V gene. CDR3 DNA sequence: TGTGCCAGCTCCTCGGGGGACCAAGAGACCCAGTACTTC. Translation: CASSSGDQETQYF.

The V and J genes are TRBV9 and TRBJ2-3; D possibly corresponds to TRBD2 (6 bases). This CDR3 is built from 13 residues. V was cut by 5 bases and J by 7 bases, with 14 bases left in between. Germline CDR1 and CDR2: SGDLS and YYNGEE. CDR3 in DNA: TGTGCCAGCAGTAGCGCCCGGGGGAATACGCAGTATTTT. It codes for CASSSARGNTQYF.

This clonotype turned up a few times. This sequence joins TRBV6-6 and TRBJ2-1; TRBD2 agrees at 10 bases. The CDR3 spans 15 residues. The germline CDR1 and CDR2 sequences are MNHNY and SVGAGI (reference sequence). The junction had 11 bases not matched to a gene; V was cut back by 6 bases and J by 9 bases. CDR3 protein: CASRAKRGGLGEQFF. The CDR3 DNA is TGTGCCAGCAGGGCCAAGCGGGGGGGCTTGGGTGAGCAGTTCTTC.

This rearrangement joins TRBV6-5 to TRBJ2-7; tentatively, D is TRBD2 (5 bases). CDR3 size: 12 residues. The ends were cut back, 5 bases at V and 7 bases at J, with 12 bases in the middle. Germline values: CDR1 MNHEY, CDR2 SVGAGI. The CDR3: CASSPGFGEQYF. In nucleotides, the CDR3 is TGTGCCAGCAGTCCGGGATTTGGGGAGCAGTACTTC.

This clonotype was recorded a few times. The chain has TRBV30 and TRBJ2-3; no firm D call. The V and J ends lost 2 bases and 4 bases respectively, with 10 bases between them. CDR1 GTSNPN and CDR2 SVGIG come from the germline V gene (reference sequence). The length of the CDR3 is 13 residues. For the CDR3, the DNA is TGTGCCTGGAGTCCCCGCCGATCAGATACGCAGTATTTT. The encoded protein is CAWSPRRSDTQYF.

This sequence joins TRBV7-9 and TRBJ1-3, with D possibly being TRBD1 (6 bases). This CDR3 region has 15 residues. Trimming shortened V by 4 bases and J by 2 bases, and 12 bases separated the two germline ends. CDR1 SEHNR and CDR2 FQNEAQ come from the germline V gene (reference sequence). CDR3 amino acids: CASSSQTGPGNTIYF. The CDR3 bases are TGTGCCAGCAGCTCCCAGACAGGTCCTGGAAACACCATATATTTT.

This clonotype was picked up a small number of times. The genes are TRBV18 and TRBJ2-7; 8 nucleotides line up with TRBD1. CDR3 length equals 15 residues. Germline CDR1 KGHSH, CDR2 LQKENI. Trimming took 2 bases from V and 3 from J; bases not matched to a gene: 6. The DNA of the CDR3 is TGTGCCAGCTCACCAATGGGACAGGATAACTACGAGCAGTACTTC. Its protein is CASSPMGQDNYEQYF.

This clonotype was seen repeatedly, ten times or more. The chain is built from TRBV10-3 and TRBJ2-7, with D perhaps TRBD1 (5 bases). The CDR3 consists of 12 residues. V was cut by 2 bases and J by 5 bases, with 7 bases left in between. Germline V CDR1 and CDR2: ENHRY, SYGVKD. CDR3 in amino acids: CAISEGRDEQYF. CDR3 nucleotides: TGTGCCATCAGTGAGGGCAGGGACGAGCAGTACTTC.

The chain uses TRBV24-1 and TRBJ1-6; no definite D call. The germline V gene has CDR1 KGHDR and CDR2 SFDVKD. Between the trimmed V and J ends, which lost 5 bases and 10 bases, there was a span of 11 bases. The CDR3 is 13 amino acids. The CDR3 reads CATSGIIPSPLHF. CDR3 DNA sequence: TGTGCCACCAGTGGGATTATTCCATCACCCCTCCACTTT.

This chain uses TRBV9 with TRBJ2-7; 7 bases are shared with TRBD2. CDR1 and CDR2 from the germline V gene are SGDLS and YYNGEE. The V gene end was trimmed by 5 bases and the J gene end by 0 bases; junction bases not matched to a gene: 8. There are 15 residues in the CDR3. The CDR3, as DNA: TGTGCCAGCAGTCGAAACGGGGGGAGCTCCTACGAGCAGTACTTC. Its protein is CASSRNGGSSYEQYF.

The chain carries TRBV12-3 or TRBV12-4 and TRBJ2-1; D remains ambiguous. V dropped 2 bases and J dropped 9 bases, with 11 bases sitting between them. This CDR3 has 13 amino acids. In DNA, the CDR3 is TGTGCCAGCAGTTTACACCGCCTGGGTGAGCAGTTCTTC. Translation gives CASSLHRLGEQFF.

As regards this clonotype: At one end, the junction sequence differs from germline, possibly due to a read error. The V gene is TRBV2, the J gene TRBJ1-1; the D is unclear. CDR1 and CDR2 from the germline V gene are SNHLY and FYNNEI. The CDR3 is 15 residues long. CDR3 coding DNA: TGTGCCAGCAGCGAAGTAAGGGCTGGTAACACTGAAGCTTTCTTT. The encoded protein is CASSEVRAGNTEAFF.